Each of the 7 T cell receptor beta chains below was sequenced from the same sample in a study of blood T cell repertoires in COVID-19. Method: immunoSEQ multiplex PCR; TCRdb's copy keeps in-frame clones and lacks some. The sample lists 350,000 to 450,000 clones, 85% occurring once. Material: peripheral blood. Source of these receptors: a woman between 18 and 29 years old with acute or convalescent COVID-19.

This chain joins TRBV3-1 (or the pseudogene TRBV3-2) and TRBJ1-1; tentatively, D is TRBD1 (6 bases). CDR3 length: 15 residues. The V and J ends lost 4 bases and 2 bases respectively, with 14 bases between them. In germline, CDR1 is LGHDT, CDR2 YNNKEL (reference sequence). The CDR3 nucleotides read TGTGCCAGCAGCCCGGACAGCCTTTACAACACTGAAGCTTTCTTT. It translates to CASSPDSLYNTEAFF.

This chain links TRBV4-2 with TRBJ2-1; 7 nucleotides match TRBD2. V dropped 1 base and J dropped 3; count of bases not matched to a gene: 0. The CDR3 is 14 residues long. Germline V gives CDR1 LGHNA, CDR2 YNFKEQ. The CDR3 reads CASSQGEGYNEQFF. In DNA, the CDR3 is TGTGCCAGCAGCCAAGGGGAGGGCTACAATGAGCAGTTCTTC.

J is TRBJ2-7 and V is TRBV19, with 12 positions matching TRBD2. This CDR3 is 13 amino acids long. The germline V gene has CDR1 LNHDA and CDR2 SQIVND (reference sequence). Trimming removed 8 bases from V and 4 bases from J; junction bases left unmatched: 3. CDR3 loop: CASGTSGLYEQYF. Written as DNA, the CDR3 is TGTGCCAGTGGGACTAGCGGGCTTTACGAGCAGTACTTC.

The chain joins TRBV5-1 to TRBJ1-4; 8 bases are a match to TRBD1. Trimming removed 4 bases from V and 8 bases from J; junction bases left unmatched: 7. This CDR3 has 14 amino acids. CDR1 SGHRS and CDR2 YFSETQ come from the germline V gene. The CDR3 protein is CASSVDREGEKLFF. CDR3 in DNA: TGCGCCAGCAGCGTGGACAGGGAAGGCGAAAAACTGTTTTTT.

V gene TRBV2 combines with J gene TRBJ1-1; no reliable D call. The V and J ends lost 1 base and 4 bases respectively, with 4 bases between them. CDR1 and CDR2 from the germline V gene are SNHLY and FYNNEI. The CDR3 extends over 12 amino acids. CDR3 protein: CASSEVGTEAFF. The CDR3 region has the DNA TGTGCCAGCAGTGAAGTCGGCACTGAAGCTTTCTTT.

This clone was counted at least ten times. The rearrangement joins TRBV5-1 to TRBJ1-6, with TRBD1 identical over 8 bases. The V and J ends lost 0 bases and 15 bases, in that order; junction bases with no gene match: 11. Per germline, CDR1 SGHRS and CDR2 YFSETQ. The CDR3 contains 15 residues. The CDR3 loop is CASSLGSQGGIHLHF. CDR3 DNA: TGCGCCAGCAGCTTGGGGTCACAGGGGGGAATTCACCTCCACTTT.

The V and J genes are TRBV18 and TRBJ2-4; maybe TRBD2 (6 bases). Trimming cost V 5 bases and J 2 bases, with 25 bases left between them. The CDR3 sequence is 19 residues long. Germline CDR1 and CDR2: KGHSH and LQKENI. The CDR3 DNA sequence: TGTGCCAGCTCATTTAAACCGGGACTCACGGAAGAATCCAAAAACATTCAGTACTTC. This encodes CASSFKPGLTEESKNIQYF.